This T cell receptor (beta chain) was profiled in a study of T cells in Graves' hyperthyroidism and ophthalmopathy. Diagnosis relied on clinical symptoms, serum thyroxine and TRAb, thyroid ultrasound and orbital computed tomography. This clonotype was recorded at least ten times. Amplified regions were TCR beta CDR3 sequences from RNA transcripts. An initial round of RT-PCR targeting the TCR CDR3 relied on the HTBI primer set. TCRdb reprocessed the multiplex PCR reads via MiXCR and lists one record per CDR3 protein. The sample yields some 740,000 distinct CDR3 sequences, approximately 15% seen once. Material for sequencing was blood. The TCR sequence derives from a woman under 30 with Graves' hyperthyroidism.

The CDR3 sequence is CATRSISTEAFF. Written as DNA, the CDR3 is TGTGCCACCCGGTCGATCAGCACTGAAGCTTTCTTT. The gene calls are TRBV15 and TRBJ1-1, with unresolved D. Germline V gives CDR1 LNHNV, CDR2 YYDKDF (reference sequence). This CDR3 contains 12 residues. The germline V and J ends were trimmed by 8 bases and 4 bases, with 11 bases remaining between them.